These T cell receptor beta chains were read from a single sample in a study of blood T cell repertoires in COVID-19. Repertoires were generated with immunoSEQ multiplex PCR, while TCRdb's copy carries only in-frame clones and drops some. The table has 200,000 or so clones, approximately 84% seen once. Sequenced sample: PBMCs or T cells enriched from blood (not recorded which). These receptors were taken from a middle-aged man who had recovered from COVID-19. The CDR3 runs from the conserved cysteine through the conserved F or W. D genes are given only for firm matches. Size values are once, few and many counts, or a class for expanded clones, and some rows have none.

-,TRBD1,TRBV7-2,TRBJ1-4,CASSFPRDRVDEKLFF,TGTGCCAGCAGCTTTCCCCGGGACAGGGTGGATGAAAAACTGTTTTTT
-,TRBD2,TRBV2,TRBJ2-1,CASRELAGGFYNEQFF,TGTGCCAGCAGGGAACTAGCGGGGGGGTTCTACAATGAGCAGTTCTTC
-,-,TRBV19,TRBJ1-1,CASTDRLNTEAFF,TGTGCCAGTACGGACAGACTGAACACTGAAGCTTTCTTT
-,-,TRBV6-1,TRBJ1-4,CASSQIATNEKLFF,TGTGCCAGCAGTCAAATTGCAACTAATGAAAAACTGTTTTTT
-,-,TRBV5-1,TRBJ2-6,CASSSSSGANVLTF,TGCGCCAGCAGCTCCAGCTCTGGGGCCAACGTCCTGACTTTC
few,-,TRBV7-8,TRBJ1-5,CASSSPRRTGNQPQHF,TGTGCCAGCAGCTCACCACGGAGGACTGGAAATCAGCCCCAGCATTTT
-,TRBD1,TRBV5-6,TRBJ2-2,CASSPADRENTGELFF,TGTGCCAGCAGCCCTGCGGACAGGGAAAACACCGGGGAGCTGTTTTTT
-,-,TRBV5-6,TRBJ1-4,CASSFRTVFQEKLFF,TGTGCCAGCAGCTTCCGGACAGTTTTTCAAGAAAAACTGTTTTTT
-,TRBD2,TRBV7-2,TRBJ2-1,CASSFLAGGLYEQFF,TGTGCCAGCAGCTTTCTAGCGGGGGGTTTATATGAGCAGTTCTTC
-,-,TRBV6-5,TRBJ1-1,CASSFDRLNTEAFF,TGTGCCAGCAGTTTCGACAGGCTGAACACTGAAGCTTTCTTT
-,-,TRBV28,TRBJ2-1,CASRTEGAGNEQFF,TGTGCCAGCAGAACGGAGGGGGCCGGTAATGAGCAGTTCTTC
-,-,TRBV30,TRBJ1-4,CAWSRNEKLFF,TGTGCCTGGAGTCGGAATGAAAAACTGTTTTTT
many,-,TRBV2,TRBJ1-2,CASSRPGNGYTF,TGTGCCAGCAGTCGGCCCGGGAATGGCTACACCTTC
-,TRBD1,TRBV5-5,TRBJ2-6,CASSLTGTGSSGANVLTF,TGTGCCAGCAGCTTAACCGGGACAGGGAGCTCTGGGGCCAACGTCCTGACTTTC
few,-,TRBV7-6,TRBJ1-1,CASSLREGRAEAFF,TGTGCCAGCAGCTTAAGGGAGGGGCGGGCTGAAGCTTTCTTT
-,-,TRBV18,TRBJ1-5,CASSPEGRGSNQPQHF,TGTGCCAGCTCACCGGAGGGGAGGGGGAGCAATCAGCCCCAGCATTTT
-,TRBD1,TRBV28,TRBJ1-6,CASSLFDRDSPLHF,TGTGCCAGCAGTTTATTTGACAGGGATTCACCCCTCCACTTT
few,-,TRBV24-1,TRBJ2-3,CAASGGAQGEDTQYF,TGTGCCGCCTCGGGGGGGGCGCAGGGGGAAGATACGCAGTATTTT
once,-,TRBV7-9,TRBJ1-2,CASSLFYPNYGYTF,TGTGCCAGCAGCTTATTCTACCCCAACTATGGCTACACCTTC
-,-,TRBV7-2,TRBJ1-2,CASSLEPGDYGYTF,TGTGCCAGCAGCTTAGAACCCGGGGACTATGGCTACACCTTC
-,-,TRBV30,TRBJ1-1,CACQGGRINTEAFF,TGTGCCTGCCAAGGAGGAAGGATTAACACTGAAGCTTTCTTT
-,TRBD1,TRBV10-2,TRBJ2-7,CASSELQGANF,TGCGCCAGCAGTGAGTTGCAGGGGGCGAATTTC
-,-,TRBV7-2,TRBJ2-5,CASSPMSGAQETQYF,TGTGCCAGCAGCCCTATGTCGGGTGCCCAAGAGACCCAGTACTTC
-,-,TRBV5-4,TRBJ1-2,CASSSDSWGNYGYTF,TGTGCCAGCAGCTCGGACAGTTGGGGAAACTATGGCTACACCTTC
-,TRBD1,TRBV30,TRBJ1-2,CAWIWTGPRYGYTF,TGTGCCTGGATCTGGACAGGGCCCCGCTATGGCTACACCTTC
-,TRBD1,TRBV7-8,TRBJ1-6,CASSLKGTGNSPLHF,TGTGCCAGCAGCTTAAAGGGGACAGGGAATTCACCCCTCCACTTT
-,-,TRBV5-4,TRBJ2-2,CASSADQGRGGELFF,TGTGCCAGCAGCGCGGACCAGGGGAGGGGCGGGGAGCTGTTTTTT
-,TRBD1,TRBV4-1,TRBJ1-2,CASSQGTGTKLRGYTF,TGCGCCAGCAGCCAAGGGACAGGGACGAAACTGAGGGGCTACACCTTC
few,TRBD1,TRBV19,TRBJ2-5,CASSKNRGETQYF,TGTGCCAGTAGTAAAAACAGGGGTGAGACCCAGTACTTC
-,TRBD2,TRBV13,TRBJ2-7,CASSYPPGGEQYF,TGTGCCAGCAGCTACCCTCCGGGGGGCGAGCAGTACTTC
-,-,TRBV7-2,TRBJ2-5,CASSLVESAGWAQYF,TGTGCCAGCAGCTTAGTAGAGTCGGCGGGGTGGGCCCAGTACTTC
-,-,TRBV28,TRBJ2-5,CASSPRILTARETQYF,TGTGCCAGCAGCCCCCGGATTCTTACAGCCCGAGAGACCCAGTACTTC
-,TRBD1,TRBV4-1,TRBJ1-2,CATTGEVSGYTF,TGCGCCACCACAGGGGAGGTGTCTGGCTACACCTTC
-,-,TRBV4-2,TRBJ1-5,CASSQRGGQPQHF,TGTGCCAGCAGCCAGCGGGGTGGGCAGCCCCAGCATTTT
-,-,TRBV4-1,TRBJ1-1,CASSQGRTAVMNTEAFF,TGCGCCAGCAGCCAAGGTCGGACAGCGGTCATGAACACTGAAGCTTTCTTT
-,TRBD1,TRBV30,TRBJ1-4,CAWTTGTATNEKLFF,TGTGCCTGGACCACTGGGACAGCTACTAATGAAAAACTGTTTTTT
-,TRBD1,TRBV5-4,TRBJ1-2,CASSPTGINYGYTF,TGTGCCAGCAGCCCGACAGGGATTAACTATGGCTACACCTTC
-,-,TRBV6-5,TRBJ2-1,CASSYDVLGGQFF,TGTGCCAGCAGTTATGACGTTTTAGGGGGGCAGTTCTTC
-,TRBD1,TRBV7-9,TRBJ1-2,CASSVRDRDNYGYTF,TGTGCCAGCAGCGTACGGGACAGGGATAACTATGGCTACACCTTC
-,-,TRBV7-9,TRBJ2-7,CASSLQVEQYF,TGTGCCAGCAGCTTACAGGTAGAGCAGTACTTC
-,-,TRBV19,TRBJ1-2,CASSRDKYGYTF,TGTGCCAGTAGTCGGGACAAATACGGCTACACCTTC
-,TRBD1,TRBV4-1,TRBJ1-2,CASSPLSLQGEYYGYTF,TGCGCCAGCAGCCCCCTTTCTTTACAGGGGGAATACTATGGCTACACCTTC
-,TRBD1,TRBV28,TRBJ1-5,CASSESQGARNQPQHF,TGTGCCAGCAGTGAATCACAGGGGGCGCGGAATCAGCCCCAGCATTTT
once,-,TRBV5-1,TRBJ2-2,CASEDYTNTGELFF,TGCGCCAGCGAGGATTACACGAACACCGGGGAGCTGTTTTTT
-,TRBD1,TRBV29-1,TRBJ2-7,CSGMQGTGTYEQYF,TGCAGCGGAATGCAGGGGACAGGGACCTACGAGCAGTACTTC
once,TRBD2,TRBV4-1,TRBJ2-5,CASSVRGQLAGFQETQYF,TGCGCCAGCAGTGTAAGAGGGCAACTAGCGGGCTTCCAAGAGACCCAGTACTTC
few,-,TRBV18,TRBJ1-2,CASSPRHESNYGYTF,TGTGCCAGCTCACCACGCCATGAGTCTAACTATGGCTACACCTTC